The 16 T cell receptor beta chains reported below all come from one sample, sequenced in a study of T-cell reconstitution after alpha-beta-depleted transplantation in children. General study points: Most T-cell counts and diversity one year after the transplant came from T cells that were newly produced.

Unique molecular identifiers featured in how the TCRbeta library was prepared. One entry per CDR3 protein results from TCRdb running MiXCR on the PCR reads. The sample records about 300,000 distinct CDR3 sequences, around 7.3% being singletons. No antigen is known for these receptors. Sequenced here: peripheral blood, sampled 360 days after TCRalphabeta/CD19-depleted stem cell transplant. These receptor sequences come from a female patient aged 2 to 10 who had a stem cell transplant for Fanconi anemia, so the T cells may come from the graft donor.

Ten or more counts support this clonotype. The chain carries TRBV12-3 or TRBV12-4 and TRBJ2-3; maybe TRBD1 (6 bases). The CDR3 has 15 residues. Trimming took off 10 bases at V and 0 bases at J, with 17 bases between the two ends. As DNA, the CDR3 is TGTGCCATAGGGGTGGGGGCCCGAAGCACAGATACGCAGTATTTT. Protein product: CAIGVGARSTDTQYF.

This clonotype was observed at least ten times. V gene TRBV5-1 combines with J gene TRBJ1-5; the match to TRBD1 covers 7 bases. The V and J ends lost 4 bases and 2 bases, in that order; junction bases with no gene match: 3. Germline-derived CDR1 and CDR2 are SGHRS and YFSETQ. This CDR3 spans 14 amino acids. The CDR3 region is CASSPGTGNQPQHF. The DNA for the CDR3 is TGCGCCAGCAGCCCCGGGACAGGCAATCAGCCCCAGCATTTT.

A few counts support this clonotype. This chain joins TRBV6-1 and TRBJ2-5; tentatively, D is TRBD1 (6 bases). V was pared by 7 bases and J by 0 bases, with 12 bases between. The germline CDR1 and CDR2 sequences are MNHNS and SASEGT. The CDR3 contains 14 residues. The chain's CDR3 is CASTRDTYQETQYF. The CDR3 DNA sequence: TGTGCCAGCACCCGGGACACGTACCAAGAGACCCAGTACTTC.

Ten or more counts support this clonotype. The rearrangement uses TRBV28 and TRBJ2-7, with 9 bases lining up with TRBD1. The CDR3 spans 15 residues. The junction had 5 bases not matched to a gene; V was cut back by 3 bases and J by 2 bases. The germline gives CDR1 MDHEN, CDR2 SYDVKM. CDR3 nucleotides: TGTGCCAGCAGTTTTCACGGGACAGGGACCTACGAGCAGTACTTC. Protein sequence: CASSFHGTGTYEQYF. The complete variable domain, with remaining parts taken from reference TRBV28 and TRBJ2-7, reads DVKVTQSSRYLVKRTGEKVFLECVQDMDHENMFWYRQDPGLGLRLIYFSYDVKMKEKGDIPEGYSVSREKKERFSLILESASTNQTSMYLCASSFHGTGTYEQYFGPGTRLTVT.

V usage is TRBV7-6 and J usage is TRBJ2-2; D not resolved. This CDR3 spans 18 amino acids. Germline CDR1 SGHVS, CDR2 FNYEAQ. V lost 2 bases and J lost 0, with 16 bases in between. CDR3 in amino acids: CASSLIPVGAPNTGELFF. The CDR3 region has the DNA TGTGCCAGCAGCTTAATCCCCGTGGGCGCACCGAACACCGGGGAGCTGTTTTTT.

The chain joins TRBV3-1 to TRBJ2-1; D could derive from TRBD1 or TRBD2 (6 bases each). With 0 bases removed from V and 7 bases from J, the gap between germline ends came to 16 bases. This CDR3 comprises 16 residues. CDR1 LGHDT and CDR2 YNNKEL come from the germline V gene (reference sequence). The CDR3, as DNA: TGTGCCAGCAGCCAAGAAACGAGGGGGGTGCGGAATGAGCAGTTCTTC. Translating it yields CASSQETRGVRNEQFF.

The V call is TRBV20-1, the J call TRBJ1-1; D unresolved. V was shortened by 5 bases and J by 0 bases, with 7 bases between the two germline ends. CDR3 size: 12 residues. The germline V gene encodes CDR1 DFQATT and CDR2 SNEGSKA (reference sequence). CDR3 amino acids: CSAESMNTEAFF. In nucleotides, the CDR3 is TGCAGTGCTGAGTCGATGAACACTGAAGCTTTCTTT.

This clonotype has at least ten counts. The chain has TRBV24-1 and TRBJ2-6; the D is unclear. V lost 1 base and J 0 bases, leaving 6 bases between the germline ends. Germline CDR1 and CDR2: KGHDR and SFDVKD. The CDR3 consists of 16 residues. The DNA for the CDR3 is TGTGCCACCAGTGATTTTTCTCCCTCTGGGGCCAACGTCCTGACTTTC. This translates into CATSDFSPSGANVLTF.

This clonotype came up many times. The chain carries TRBV15 and TRBJ1-5; unclear D gene. V lost 0 bases, J lost 9 bases, and 15 bases lay in between. The CDR3 runs 15 residues. Germline CDR1 reads LNHNV; CDR2 reads YYDKDF (reference sequence). The DNA of the CDR3 is TGTGCCACCAGCAGAGATCCCAGTTTGGGTGGGCCCCAGCATTTT. Protein product: CATSRDPSLGGPQHF.

V usage is TRBV5-1 and J usage is TRBJ2-5; 8 nucleotides line up with TRBD2. Losses at the gene ends were 0 bases for V and 4 bases for J; bases not matched to a gene: 5. From germline, CDR1 is SGHRS and CDR2 YFSETQ. The CDR3 runs to 15 residues. CDR3 amino acids: CASSLAGSGGETQYF. The CDR3 DNA is TGCGCCAGCAGCTTGGCCGGGAGCGGGGGAGAGACCCAGTACTTC.

This clonotype was counted only a few times. The CDR3 DNA is TGTGCCAGCAGCTTAGCGTCAGCGGGGGACAATGAGCAGTTCTTC. It is translated as CASSLASAGDNEQFF. The chain couples TRBV7-9 to TRBJ2-1; 8 nucleotides match TRBD2. The V segment lost 0 bases and the J segment 5 bases; nucleotides outside the gene matches: 3. CDR1 is SEHNR, CDR2 FQNEAQ, per germline (reference sequence). CDR3 size: 15 residues.

This rearrangement joins TRBV4-3 to TRBJ1-2, with a tentative D call TRBD1 (6 bases). CDR1 and CDR2 from the germline V gene are LGHNA and YSLEER. V dropped 3 bases and J dropped 4 bases, with 18 bases sitting between them. The CDR3 covers 16 residues. CDR3 protein: CASSQEELQGGYGYTF. CDR3 DNA: TGCGCCAGCAGCCAGGAAGAATTACAGGGAGGCTATGGCTACACCTTC.

This clonotype was picked up many times. The chain links TRBV28 to TRBJ2-2, with D hard to call. Trimming took 7 bases from V and 6 from J, leaving 9 bases between them. CDR3 size: 12 residues. The germline V gene has CDR1 MDHEN and CDR2 SYDVKM. The CDR3: CASKESPGELFF. CDR3 in DNA: TGTGCCAGCAAGGAGAGTCCCGGGGAGCTGTTTTTT.

This clonotype was counted between two and nine times. The chain recombines TRBV6-4 with TRBJ1-5; D is uncertain. V was trimmed by 0 bases and J by 0 bases, leaving 21 bases between them. The CDR3 consists of 20 residues. CDR1 and CDR2 from the germline V gene are MRHNA and SNTAGT. The CDR3 coding sequence is TGTGCCAGCAGTGACTCGAAGGGCAGAGAATTGGCCGATAGCAATCAGCCCCAGCATTTT. Protein product: CASSDSKGRELADSNQPQHF.

This clonotype has more than one count but fewer than ten. The V call is TRBV11-1, the J call TRBJ2-5; tentatively, D is TRBD1 (5 bases). This CDR3 has 13 amino acids. The germline gives CDR1 SGHAT, CDR2 FQDESV (reference sequence). Trimming took 5 bases from V and 7 from J, leaving 14 bases between them. CDR3 coding DNA: TGTGCCAGCAGCCTGGACAATCGAGGGACCCAGTACTTC. Translating it yields CASSLDNRGTQYF. Variable domain in full (rest from reference TRBV11-1 and TRBJ2-5): EAEVAQSPRYKITEKSQAVAFWCDPISGHATLYWYRQILGQGPELLVQFQDESVVDDSQLPKDRFSAERLKGVDSTLKIQPAELGDSAMYLCASSLDNRGTQYFGPGTRLLVL.

This clonotype was observed many times. V gene TRBV5-1 combines with J gene TRBJ2-1, with TRBD2 matching 9 bases. The CDR3 consists of 13 residues. CDR1 and CDR2 (germline): SGHRS, YFSETQ. The V gene end was trimmed by 4 bases and the J gene end by 10 bases; junction bases not matched to a gene: 6. The DNA for the CDR3 is TGCGCCAGCAGCCGACTAGCGGTAAACGAGCAGTTCTTC. Its translation: CASSRLAVNEQFF.